These T cell receptor beta chains were read from a single sample in a study of persistence of HIV-infected CD4 T cells. These receptors are not linked to any known antigen. Assay used: immunoSEQ multiplex PCR; TCRdb lists only in-frame clones, some missing. The sample has 15,000 to 20,000 clones, about two thirds seen once; the top ten hold about 8%. Sequences were derived from CD4+ T cells sorted from PBMCs after approximately 19-hour stimulation, sampled from a patient who received antiretroviral therapy. These receptors were collected from an adult woman with HIV who was CMV-seropositive. CDR3s include the opening cysteine and the closing phenylalanine or tryptophan. Fields, in order: J gene, CDR3 length, clone size, V gene, D gene, CDR3 protein, CDR3 DNA. A D gene is named only where the DNA matches it firmly. Rows give clone size only sometimes, using once, few, many, or a class for an expanded clone.

J gene: TRBJ2-6; CDR3 length: 12; clone size: -; V gene: TRBV4-2; D gene: -; CDR3 protein: CASSGGANVLTF; CDR3 DNA: TGTGCCAGCTCGGGGGGGGCCAACGTCCTGACTTTC
J gene: TRBJ1-1; CDR3 length: 12; clone size: once; V gene: TRBV6-5; D gene: -; CDR3 protein: CASSYGGTEAFF; CDR3 DNA: TGTGCCAGCAGTTACGGGGGCACTGAAGCTTTCTTT
J gene: TRBJ2-1; CDR3 length: 16; clone size: once; V gene: TRBV5-1; D gene: -; CDR3 protein: CASSTGQINSYNEQFF; CDR3 DNA: TGCGCCAGCAGCACCGGACAGATTAACTCCTACAATGAGCAGTTCTTC
J gene: TRBJ2-1; CDR3 length: 15; clone size: -; V gene: TRBV2; D gene: TRBD2; CDR3 protein: CASRVGLAGGIEQFF; CDR3 DNA: TGTGCCAGCAGGGTGGGACTAGCGGGGGGAATTGAGCAGTTCTTC
J gene: TRBJ1-1; CDR3 length: 17; clone size: -; V gene: TRBV13; D gene: -; CDR3 protein: CASSLRFQGRLNTEAFF; CDR3 DNA: TGTGCCAGCAGCTTAAGGTTTCAGGGACGTTTGAACACTGAAGCTTTCTTT
J gene: TRBJ1-2; CDR3 length: 13; clone size: medium-sized; V gene: TRBV28; D gene: -; CDR3 protein: CASRVGVNYGYTF; CDR3 DNA: TGTGCCAGCAGGGTGGGTGTTAACTATGGCTACACCTTC
J gene: TRBJ1-1; CDR3 length: 16; clone size: -; V gene: TRBV7-9; D gene: -; CDR3 protein: CASSQRSTGSKAEAFF; CDR3 DNA: TGTGCCAGCAGCCAGCGTTCGACAGGAAGTAAAGCTGAAGCTTTCTTT
J gene: TRBJ1-1; CDR3 length: 14; clone size: -; V gene: TRBV5-8; D gene: TRBD1; CDR3 protein: CASSWTGRVTEAFF; CDR3 DNA: TGTGCCAGCAGCTGGACAGGGCGTGTCACTGAAGCTTTCTTT
J gene: TRBJ2-7; CDR3 length: 11; clone size: -; V gene: TRBV7-9; D gene: -; CDR3 protein: CASSLEREQYF; CDR3 DNA: TGTGCCAGCAGCCTGGAACGCGAGCAGTACTTC
J gene: TRBJ2-5; CDR3 length: 15; clone size: once; V gene: TRBV6-4; D gene: -; CDR3 protein: CASSPLGVPQETQYF; CDR3 DNA: TGTGCCAGCTCCCCCCTGGGGGTACCTCAAGAGACCCAGTACTTC
J gene: TRBJ2-7; CDR3 length: 13; clone size: -; V gene: TRBV7-2; D gene: TRBD1; CDR3 protein: CASSLAGQGKQYF; CDR3 DNA: TGTGCCAGCAGCTTAGCGGGACAGGGGAAGCAGTACTTC
J gene: TRBJ1-2; CDR3 length: 15; clone size: -; V gene: TRBV6-1; D gene: TRBD1; CDR3 protein: CASSEAQGAAYGYTF; CDR3 DNA: TGTGCCAGCAGTGAAGCCCAGGGGGCCGCCTATGGCTACACCTTC
J gene: TRBJ1-3; CDR3 length: 14; clone size: -; V gene: TRBV19; D gene: -; CDR3 protein: CASSIGSSGNTIYF; CDR3 DNA: TGTGCCAGTAGTATCGGGAGCTCTGGAAACACCATATATTTT
J gene: TRBJ2-5; CDR3 length: 14; clone size: few; V gene: TRBV5-4; D gene: -; CDR3 protein: CASSLAGVGETQYF; CDR3 DNA: TGTGCCAGCAGCTTGGCAGGGGTGGGAGAGACCCAGTACTTC